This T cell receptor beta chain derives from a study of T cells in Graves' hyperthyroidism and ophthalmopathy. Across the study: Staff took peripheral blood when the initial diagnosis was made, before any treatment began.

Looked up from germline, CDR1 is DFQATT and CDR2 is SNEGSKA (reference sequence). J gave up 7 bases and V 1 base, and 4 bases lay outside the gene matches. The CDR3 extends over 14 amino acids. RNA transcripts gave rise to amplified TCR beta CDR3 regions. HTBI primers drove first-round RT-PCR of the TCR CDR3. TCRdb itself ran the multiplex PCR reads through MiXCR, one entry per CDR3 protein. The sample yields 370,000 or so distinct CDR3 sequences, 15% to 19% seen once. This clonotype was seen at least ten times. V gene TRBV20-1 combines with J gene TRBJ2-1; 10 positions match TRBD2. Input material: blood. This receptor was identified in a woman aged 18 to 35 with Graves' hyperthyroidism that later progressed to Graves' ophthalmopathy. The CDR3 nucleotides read TGCAGTGCTAGAGGGCTAGCGGGGGTAAATGAGCAGTTCTTC. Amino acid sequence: CSARGLAGVNEQFF.